This T cell receptor (beta chain) was profiled in a study of molecular identifiers for immune sequencing clone quantification. Study-wide results and caveats: Under 1% of molecules in naive cells, but over 99% of effector molecules, belonged to clones above 20 RNA copies.

CD8+CD4-CCR7+CD45RA+ cells were sorted as naive CD8 T cells. CDR1 and CDR2 from the germline V gene are MNHEY and SMNVEV (reference sequence). Trimming took off 2 bases at V and 4 bases at J, with 12 bases between the two ends. CDR3 length: 14 amino acids. TCRdb independently ran MiXCR on the PCR reads; one entry per CDR3 protein. The sample has about 97,000 distinct CDR3 sequences, 35% seen once; the top ten hold 9% to 10%. As concerns this clonotype: Its target is not known.

The chain is built from TRBV27 and TRBJ2-7; D is unclear. Specimen: naive CD8+ T cells from blood, with Jurkat cell RNA spiked in. Subset indicated: FACS-sorted CD8+CD4-CCR7+CD45RA+ naive T cells. The sequence was obtained from a human donor in good health. Some libraries in this study had Jurkat cell RNA spiked in. The CDR3 protein is CASSLNPPGYEQYF. For the CDR3, the DNA is TGTGCCAGCAGTTTAAATCCTCCTGGTTACGAGCAGTACTTC.